The rows below give T cell receptor beta chains drawn from one sample of a study of blood T cell repertoires in COVID-19. Data came from immunoSEQ multiplex PCR; TCRdb stores just in-frame clones and leaves some out. This sample has about 230,000 clones, with 75% to 85% found just once. Input material: peripheral blood. The receptors were gathered from a woman aged 40 to 49 who had recovered from COVID-19. The CDR3 runs from the conserved cysteine through the conserved F or W. Fields, in order: clone size, J gene, V gene, CDR3 length, D gene, CDR3 DNA, CDR3 protein. D genes are given only for firm matches. The listing skips clone size in some rows; elsewhere it reads once, few, many or a size class.

>-|TRBJ2-3|TRBV24-1|15|-
TGTGCCACCAGTGATCGAGTTACTACCACAGATACGCAGTATTTT
CATSDRVTTTDTQYF
>-|TRBJ2-1|TRBV29-1|13|-
TGCAGCGTTGGGCAGGGCCCCTACAATGAGCAGTTCTTC
CSVGQGPYNEQFF
>-|TRBJ2-1|TRBV7-2|15|TRBD2
TGTGCCAGCGTTCGAGGGGCGGGGGAGTACAATGAGCAGTTCTTC
CASVRGAGEYNEQFF
>-|TRBJ1-1|TRBV3-1/TRBV3-2|14|-
TGTGCCAGCAGCCGGGGGGGGCTAGGGACTGAAGCTTTCTTT
CASSRGGLGTEAFF
>-|TRBJ1-2|TRBV6-6|14|-
TGTGCCAGCAGCAAAACCGGGGACTCGGAAGGCTACACCTTC
CASSKTGDSEGYTF
>-|TRBJ1-2|TRBV4-2|15|-
TGTGCCAGCAGCCGCCCAGGGGACGGAGATTTGAGCTACACCTTC
CASSRPGDGDLSYTF
>-|TRBJ1-1|TRBV19|14|-
TGTGCCAGTAGTGTCCAGGGTACAAACACTGAAGCTTTCTTT
CASSVQGTNTEAFF
>once|TRBJ1-1|TRBV5-1|15|-
TGCGCCAGCAGCTTGGGGTGGGGAGGGGACACTGAAGCTTTCTTT
CASSLGWGGDTEAFF
>few|TRBJ2-7|TRBV10-3|16|-
TGTGCCATCAGTGAGTCTGTGGAGAGGTCTACCTACGAGCAGTACTTC
CAISESVERSTYEQYF
>-|TRBJ2-5|TRBV5-6|17|-
TGTGCCAGCAGCCCTACTGTGATTAGTTCCACCCTAGAGACCCAGTACTTC
CASSPTVISSTLETQYF
>-|TRBJ2-1|TRBV9|15|TRBD2
TGTGCCAGCAGCGTTGCCAGCGGGGGCTACAATGAGCAGTTCTTC
CASSVASGGYNEQFF
>many|TRBJ1-1|TRBV3-1/TRBV3-2|11|TRBD1
TGTGCCAGCGGAGGGACAGCTGAAGCTTTCTTT
CASGGTAEAFF
>-|TRBJ1-2|TRBV6-5|13|-
TGTGCCAGCAGTTACTCGCGGGACGCCGGCTACACCTTC
CASSYSRDAGYTF
>few|TRBJ2-7|TRBV19|16|TRBD2
TGTGCCAGTAGTATTAAGGGCGGGGGGGGACTCTACGAGCAGTACTTC
CASSIKGGGGLYEQYF
>-|TRBJ2-2|TRBV28|14|-
TGTGCCAGCAGCCGGTCAGGGTACGGCGGGGAGCTGTTTTTT
CASSRSGYGGELFF
>-|TRBJ2-7|TRBV5-1|14|-
TGCGCCAGCAGCTTGGGCGGGAATACCTACGAGCAGTACTTC
CASSLGGNTYEQYF
>-|TRBJ2-1|TRBV5-1|14|-
TGCGCCAGCAGTCAGGACAGCGTTAGACCCGAGCAGTTCTTC
CASSQDSVRPEQFF
>-|TRBJ2-2|TRBV2|16|TRBD1
TGTGCCAGCAGTCTACAGGGGTTCGCGAACACCGGGGAGCTGTTTTTT
CASSLQGFANTGELFF
>-|TRBJ2-3|TRBV29-1|16|TRBD2
TGCAGCGTTGACCGCCTAGCGGGGACTAGCACAGATACGCAGTATTTT
CSVDRLAGTSTDTQYF
>-|TRBJ1-1|TRBV10-3|15|TRBD1
TGTGCCATCAGGGGGGACAGGCTGGGGAACACTGAAGCTTTCTTT
CAIRGDRLGNTEAFF
>-|TRBJ1-1|TRBV6-5|13|-
TGTGCCAGCAGCCAGGGGTGGAGCACTGAAGCTTTCTTT
CASSQGWSTEAFF
>-|TRBJ1-1|TRBV29-1|14|-
TGCAGCGTTGATCCAGGTCATATGAACACTGAAGCTTTCTTT
CSVDPGHMNTEAFF
>once|TRBJ1-2|TRBV3-1/TRBV3-2|12|TRBD1
TGTGCCAGCAGCCAAGGGGACAGGGTGCCTGTATTC
CASSQGDRVPVF
>-|TRBJ2-3|TRBV10-3|15|TRBD2
TGTGCCATCAGTGAAAGGGCGGGGGAAGGGGATACGCAGTATTTT
CAISERAGEGDTQYF
>-|TRBJ1-4|TRBV7-9|14|-
TGTGCCAGCAGCTTTCGAACCGGTAATGAAAAACTGTTTTTT
CASSFRTGNEKLFF
>-|TRBJ1-1|TRBV7-6|14|TRBD1
TGTGCCAGCAGCCCCGCGACAGGGGGGCGCGGAGCTTTCTTT
CASSPATGGRGAFF
>-|TRBJ1-1|TRBV3-1/TRBV3-2|18|-
TGTGCCAGCAGCCAAGATGAAGTCGGCAGGAACATGAACACTGAAGCTTTCTTT
CASSQDEVGRNMNTEAFF
>-|TRBJ1-2|TRBV6-5|11|-
TGTGCCAGCAGCAAAGAGTATGGCTACACCTTC
CASSKEYGYTF
>once|TRBJ2-7|TRBV4-1|18|-
TGCGCCAGCAGCCAAGATCCCCGACAGCCTCTGATAGATACGATGCAGTACTTC
CASSQDPRQPLIDTMQYF
>-|TRBJ2-2|TRBV19|15|TRBD1
TGTGCCAGTAGTATAGGACAGGGTGGCACCGGGGAGCTGTTTTTT
CASSIGQGGTGELFF
>-|TRBJ1-2|TRBV7-2|12|-
TGTGCCAGCAGCTTAGCGAACGGTGGCTACACCTTC
CASSLANGGYTF
>-|TRBJ2-1|TRBV11-3|16|TRBD1
TGTGCCAGCAGCCCCGGGACAGGAGAATCTTACAATGAGCAGTTCTTC
CASSPGTGESYNEQFF
>-|TRBJ1-2|TRBV7-8|13|-
TGTGCCAGCAGCTTAAATGTCAGGGAAGGTTACACCTTC
CASSLNVREGYTF